Sequencing of this T cell receptor beta chain was carried out in a study of T cell repertoires in cytomegalovirus infection. As for the study in general: Signatures in public TCR beta sequences pointed to both CMV infection and matching HLA type.

CDR1 and CDR2 from the germline V gene are SQVTM and ANQGSEA. The CDR3 contains 12 residues. After removal of 6 bases from V and 7 bases from J, the junction contained 3 bases not matched to a gene. TCRdb independently ran MiXCR on the reads; one entry per CDR3 protein. The sample lists 200,000 to 250,000 distinct CDR3 sequences; 6% to 8% were seen once. Sample: PBMCs. The sequence was obtained from a human donor in good health (CMV status not recorded). Some clones in this sample may be carry-over from other donors' samples. J is TRBJ2-4 and V is TRBV29-1, with TRBD1 matching 10 bases. The CDR3 protein is CSVATGGNIQYF. The CDR3 nucleotides are TGCAGCGTGGCGACAGGGGGCAACATTCAGTACTTC.